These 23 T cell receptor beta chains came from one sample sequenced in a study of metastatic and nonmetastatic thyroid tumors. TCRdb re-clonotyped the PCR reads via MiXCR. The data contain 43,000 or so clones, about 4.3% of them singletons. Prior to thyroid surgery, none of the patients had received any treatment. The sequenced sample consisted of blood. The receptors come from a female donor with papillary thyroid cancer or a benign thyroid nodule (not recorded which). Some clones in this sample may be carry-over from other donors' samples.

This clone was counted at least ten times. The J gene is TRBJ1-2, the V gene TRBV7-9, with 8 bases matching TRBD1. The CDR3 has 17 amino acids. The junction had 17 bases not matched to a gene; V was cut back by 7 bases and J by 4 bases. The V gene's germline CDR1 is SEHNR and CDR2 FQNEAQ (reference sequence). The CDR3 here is CASTLTGGGLIGYGYTF. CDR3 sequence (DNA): TGTGCCAGCACCCTAACAGGGGGAGGGCTTATTGGCTATGGCTACACCTTC.

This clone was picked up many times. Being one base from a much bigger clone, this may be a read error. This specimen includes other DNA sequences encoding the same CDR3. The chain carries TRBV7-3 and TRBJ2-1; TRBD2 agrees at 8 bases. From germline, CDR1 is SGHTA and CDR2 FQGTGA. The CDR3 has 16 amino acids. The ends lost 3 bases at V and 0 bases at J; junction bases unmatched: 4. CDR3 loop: CASSLAGTSSYNEQFF. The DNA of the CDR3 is TGTGCCAGCAGCTTGGCCGGGACTAGCTCCTACAATGAGCAGTTCTTC.

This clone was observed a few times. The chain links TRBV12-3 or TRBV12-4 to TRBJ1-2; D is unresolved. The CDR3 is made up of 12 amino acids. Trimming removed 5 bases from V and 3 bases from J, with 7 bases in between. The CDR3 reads CASSPGDYGYTF. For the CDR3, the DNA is TGTGCCAGCAGTCCGGGTGACTATGGCTACACCTTC.

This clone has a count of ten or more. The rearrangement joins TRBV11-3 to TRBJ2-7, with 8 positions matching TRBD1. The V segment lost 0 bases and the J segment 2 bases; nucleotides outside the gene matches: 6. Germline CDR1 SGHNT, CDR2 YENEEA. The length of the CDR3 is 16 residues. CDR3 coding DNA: TGTGCCAGCAGCTTAGAAAACGGACAGGGAACCTACGAGCAGTACTTC. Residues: CASSLENGQGTYEQYF.

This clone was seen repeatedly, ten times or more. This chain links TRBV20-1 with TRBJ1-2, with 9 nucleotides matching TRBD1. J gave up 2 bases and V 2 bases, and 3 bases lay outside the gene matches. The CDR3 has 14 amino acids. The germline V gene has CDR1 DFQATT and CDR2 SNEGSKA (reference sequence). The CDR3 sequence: CSARRDRVNYGYTF. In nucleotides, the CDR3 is TGCAGTGCTAGAAGGGACAGGGTGAACTATGGCTACACCTTC.

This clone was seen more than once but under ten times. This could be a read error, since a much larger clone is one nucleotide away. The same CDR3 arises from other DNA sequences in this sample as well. CDR3 amino acids: CATGRFSGNTIYF. The CDR3 nucleotides are TGTGCCACTGGCCGATTCTCTGGAAACACCATATACTTT. The V and J genes are TRBV12-3 or TRBV12-4 and TRBJ1-3; D is unclear. This CDR3 region has 13 residues.

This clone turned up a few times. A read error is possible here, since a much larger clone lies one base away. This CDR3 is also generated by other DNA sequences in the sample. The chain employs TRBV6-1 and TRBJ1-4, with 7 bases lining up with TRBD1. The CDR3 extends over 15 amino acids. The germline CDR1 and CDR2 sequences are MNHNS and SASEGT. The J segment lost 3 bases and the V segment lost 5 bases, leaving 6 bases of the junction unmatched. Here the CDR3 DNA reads TGTGCCAGCAGTAGGAAGGGGGCTTCTAATGAAAAACTGTTTTTT. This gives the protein CASSRKGASNEKLFF.

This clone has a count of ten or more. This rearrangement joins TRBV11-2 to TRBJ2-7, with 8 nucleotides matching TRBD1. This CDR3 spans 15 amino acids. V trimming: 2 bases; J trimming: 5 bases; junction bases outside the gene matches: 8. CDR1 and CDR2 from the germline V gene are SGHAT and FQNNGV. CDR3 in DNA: TGTGCCAGCAGCTTATTTGGACAGGGTATGAACGAGCAGTACTTC. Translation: CASSLFGQGMNEQYF.

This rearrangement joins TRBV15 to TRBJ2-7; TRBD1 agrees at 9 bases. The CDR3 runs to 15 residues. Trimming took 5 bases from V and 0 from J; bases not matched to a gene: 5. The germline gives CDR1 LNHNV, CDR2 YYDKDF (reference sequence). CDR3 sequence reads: CATSLDRGSSYEQYF. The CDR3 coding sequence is TGTGCCACCAGCCTCGACAGGGGGAGCTCCTACGAGCAGTACTTC.

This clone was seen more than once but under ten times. The CDR3 DNA follows: TGTGCCAGCAGTTACGCGAGGGGTAATCAGCCCCAGCATTTT. Amino acids: CASSYARGNQPQHF. The chain recombines TRBV6-6 with TRBJ1-5, with a possible D match to TRBD1 (5 bases). With 2 bases removed from V and 4 bases from J, the gap between germline ends came to 9 bases. The CDR3 is made up of 14 amino acids. The germline CDR1 and CDR2 sequences are MNHNY and SVGAGI (reference sequence).

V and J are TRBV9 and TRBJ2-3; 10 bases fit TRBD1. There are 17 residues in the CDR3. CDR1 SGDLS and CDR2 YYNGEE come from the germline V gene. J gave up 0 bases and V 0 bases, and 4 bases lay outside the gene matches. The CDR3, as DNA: TGTGCCAGCAGCGTAGGTGGGACAGGGGTTAGCACAGATACGCAGTATTTT. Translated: CASSVGGTGVSTDTQYF.

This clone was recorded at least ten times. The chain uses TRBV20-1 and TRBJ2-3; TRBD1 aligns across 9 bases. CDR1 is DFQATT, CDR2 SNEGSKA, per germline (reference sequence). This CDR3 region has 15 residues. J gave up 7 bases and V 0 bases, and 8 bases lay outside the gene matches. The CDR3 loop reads CSAREDRGPGYTQYF. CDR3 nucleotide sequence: TGCAGTGCTAGAGAGGACAGGGGCCCCGGGTATACGCAGTATTTT.

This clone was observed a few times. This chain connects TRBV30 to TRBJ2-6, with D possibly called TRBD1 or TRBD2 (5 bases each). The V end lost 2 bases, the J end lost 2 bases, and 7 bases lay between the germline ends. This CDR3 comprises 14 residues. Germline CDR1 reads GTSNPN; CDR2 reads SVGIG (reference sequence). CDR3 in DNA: TGTGCCTGGAGTCGAGGGGCTGGGGCCAACGTCCTGACTTTC. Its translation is CAWSRGAGANVLTF.

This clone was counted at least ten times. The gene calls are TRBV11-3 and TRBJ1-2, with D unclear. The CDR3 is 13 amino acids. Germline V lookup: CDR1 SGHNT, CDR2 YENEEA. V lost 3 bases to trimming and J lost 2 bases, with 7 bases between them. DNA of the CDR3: TGTGCCAGCAGCTTGATGGAGAACTATGGCTACACCTTC. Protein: CASSLMENYGYTF.

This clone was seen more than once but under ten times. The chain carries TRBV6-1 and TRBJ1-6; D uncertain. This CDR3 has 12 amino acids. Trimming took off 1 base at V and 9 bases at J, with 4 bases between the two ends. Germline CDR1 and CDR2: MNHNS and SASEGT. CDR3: CASSEGGSPLHF. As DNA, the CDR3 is TGTGCCAGCAGTGAAGGGGGTTCACCCCTCCACTTT.

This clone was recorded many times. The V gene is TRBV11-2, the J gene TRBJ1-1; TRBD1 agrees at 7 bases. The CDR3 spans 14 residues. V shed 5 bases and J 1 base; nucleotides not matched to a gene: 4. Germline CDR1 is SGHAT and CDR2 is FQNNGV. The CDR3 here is CASSPGQPNTEAFF. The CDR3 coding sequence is TGTGCCAGCAGCCCGGGACAGCCGAACACTGAAGCTTTCTTT.

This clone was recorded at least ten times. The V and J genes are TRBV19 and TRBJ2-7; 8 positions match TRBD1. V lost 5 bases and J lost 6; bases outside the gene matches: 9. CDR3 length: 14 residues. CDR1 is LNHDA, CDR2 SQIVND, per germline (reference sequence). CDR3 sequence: CASSGTGGVSEQYF. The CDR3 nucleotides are TGTGCCAGTAGTGGAACAGGGGGAGTGAGCGAGCAGTACTTC.

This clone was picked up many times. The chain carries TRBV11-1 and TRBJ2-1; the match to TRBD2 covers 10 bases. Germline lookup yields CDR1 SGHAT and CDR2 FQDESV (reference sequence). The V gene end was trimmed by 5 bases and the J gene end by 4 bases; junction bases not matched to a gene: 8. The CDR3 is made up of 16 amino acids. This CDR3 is CASSDTGTSAYNEQFF. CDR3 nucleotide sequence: TGTGCCAGCAGCGATACCGGGACTAGCGCATACAATGAGCAGTTCTTC.

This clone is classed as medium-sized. CDR3 sequence (DNA): TGTGCCAGCCTGCGGAGGGACGGAAGTCCGGGCTACACCTTC. Protein product: CASLRRDGSPGYTF. The chain has TRBV6-1 and TRBJ1-2, with D tentatively TRBD1 (5 bases). Germline CDR1 and CDR2: MNHNS and SASEGT. The germline V and J ends were trimmed by 8 bases and 8 bases, with 21 bases remaining between them. The CDR3 runs to 14 residues.

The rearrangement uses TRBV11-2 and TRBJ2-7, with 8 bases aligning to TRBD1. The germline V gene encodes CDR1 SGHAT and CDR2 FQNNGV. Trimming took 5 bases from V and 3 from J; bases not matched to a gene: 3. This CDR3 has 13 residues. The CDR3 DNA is TGTGCCAGCAGCCGGGGACAGGACTACGAGCAGTACTTC. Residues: CASSRGQDYEQYF.

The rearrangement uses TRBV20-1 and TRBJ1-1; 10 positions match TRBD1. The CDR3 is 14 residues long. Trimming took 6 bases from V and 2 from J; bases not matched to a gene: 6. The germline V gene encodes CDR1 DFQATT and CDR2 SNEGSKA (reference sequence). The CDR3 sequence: CSAPRTGGNTEAFF. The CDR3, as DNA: TGCAGTGCCCCAAGGACAGGGGGTAACACTGAAGCTTTCTTT.

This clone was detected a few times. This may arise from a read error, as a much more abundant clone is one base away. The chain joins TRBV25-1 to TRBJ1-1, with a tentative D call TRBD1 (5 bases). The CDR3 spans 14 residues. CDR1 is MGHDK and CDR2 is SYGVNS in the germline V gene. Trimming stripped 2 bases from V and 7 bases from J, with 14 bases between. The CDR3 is CASSERGAANEAFF. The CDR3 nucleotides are TGTGCCAGCAGTGAAAGAGGGGCAGCCAATGAAGCTTTCTTT.

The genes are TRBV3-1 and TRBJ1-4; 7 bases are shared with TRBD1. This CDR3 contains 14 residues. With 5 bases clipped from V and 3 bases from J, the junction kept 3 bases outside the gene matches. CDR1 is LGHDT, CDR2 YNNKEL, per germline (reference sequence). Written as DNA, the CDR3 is TGTGCCAGCAGCTGGGGGACAGCTAATGAAAAACTGTTTTTT. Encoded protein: CASSWGTANEKLFF.